The subject of this entry is one TCR beta chain. Its antigen specificity is not known. No base qualities exist here, and no much larger clone lies one base off it. TCRbeta CDR3 regions were amplified from genomic DNA by means of the immunoSEQ Assay, a bias-controlled multiplex PCR. Per the source publication's procedure: Nucleated cell counts per sample were estimated from amplification of reference gene primers within the assay. Sequence reads were collapsed and filtered to measure the absolute abundance of every unique TCRbeta CDR3 rearrangement. For each sample, productive Simpson clonality was calculated by taking the square root of Simpson's diversity index across productive rearrangements. Here the immuneACCESS table is served through TCRdb, limited to in-frame sequences with V and J called. Missing clones are a known gap in these copies; in checked studies unresolved V genes cover under half, and the rest lacks a known reason. That table gives V, J and clone size, and the DNA gave D and trimming. The sample records around 250,000 clones, about 88% of which are singletons. The ten largest clones take up about 7.1% of the sample.

The data were obtained in a study of blood T cell repertoires in COVID-19 (TCRdb year 2020). Looking at the study overall: The collaborator samples originated in the United States, Italy and Spain and spanned the acute and convalescent phases of COVID-19. The material from the prospective study consisted of cDNA or gDNA derived from T cells, B-cell-depleted T cells, or PBMCs. Deeply sampled blood TCRbeta repertoires from subjects exposed to, actively infected with, or recovered from COVID-19 were included in the dataset. A freely available public database, intended as a resource for researchers studying the immune response to SARS-CoV-2, is where the repertoires were released. Samples were obtained from the ongoing ImmuneRACE study (first 160 participants) and from 1,254 subjects provided by 6 global collaborators. A de-identified subject ID, COVID-19 status, age in years and sex were almost always included in the sample metadata. HLA class I and class II types, where available, came from metadata supplied by the sample provider rather than from assay-based typing. The research as a whole found: How much clinical and demographic metadata was included differed by source and by participant, and the metadata was provided uncurated.

Collaborating institutions collected whole blood in K2EDTA tubes following their own protocols. For TCRbeta analysis, collaborators shipped samples in one of three forms: frozen whole blood, isolated PBMCs, or DNA extracted from either of those sample types. According to the germline V gene, CDR1 reads MNHEY and CDR2 reads SVGAGI. Unmatched junction bases come to 6, with V trimmed by 10 bases and J by 3 bases. The cysteine opens and the phenylalanine closes a CDR3 of 12 amino acids. Here the CDR3 DNA is all that survives: 36 bases in frame from base 1. Material for sequencing was peripheral blood. This receptor was taken from a woman in her 70s with active or convalescent COVID-19. The rearranged chain carries TRBV6-5 and TRBJ2-7; the junction holds 7 bases that match TRBD1. The nucleotide sequence reads TGTGCCACTCAAGGGGGCAACTACGAGCAGTACTTC. Translated, this is CATQGGNYEQYF.